The 16 T cell receptor beta chains below were found in one sample sequenced in a study of blood T cell repertoires in COVID-19. TCRdb's copy holds only in-frame clones and misses some; the assay was immunoSEQ multiplex PCR. The sample lists about 200,000 clones, around nine tenths occurring once. Sequencing input: peripheral blood. The receptor source for this set is a woman aged 40 to 50 who had recovered from COVID-19.

This chain connects TRBV4-1 to TRBJ2-3; TRBD2 aligns across 7 bases. V shed 0 bases and J 4 bases; nucleotides not matched to a gene: 7. The CDR3 has 16 residues. CDR1 and CDR2 from the germline V gene are MGHRA and YSYEKL. The CDR3 nucleotides read TGCGCCAGCAGCCAAGACGGCGGGAGAAACGCAGATACGCAGTATTTT. This codes for CASSQDGGRNADTQYF.

The chain is built from TRBV11-2 and TRBJ1-2; 8 nucleotides agree with TRBD1. The trim removed 5 bases at V and 7 bases at J, leaving 15 bases unmatched. The CDR3 extends over 16 amino acids. CDR1 is SGHAT and CDR2 is FQNNGV in the germline V gene. The CDR3 region has the DNA TGTGCCAGCAGCCCCGTACGACGGGACAGGTCGTCTGGCTACACCTTC. As protein: CASSPVRRDRSSGYTF.

This clone was counted once. The V and J genes are TRBV5-1 and TRBJ2-1, with TRBD1 matching 7 bases. V trimming: 4 bases; J trimming: 4 bases; junction bases outside the gene matches: 2. The CDR3 runs to 13 residues. The V gene's germline CDR1 is SGHRS and CDR2 YFSETQ. CDR3 region: CASSPQGYNEQFF. CDR3 nucleotide sequence: TGCGCCAGCAGCCCACAGGGGTACAATGAGCAGTTCTTC.

The chain links TRBV19 to TRBJ1-1; maybe TRBD1 (6 bases). Germline CDR1 LNHDA, CDR2 SQIVND (reference sequence). Trimming pared 2 bases from V and 5 bases from J, leaving 12 bases between. The CDR3 totals 14 residues. CDR3 in amino acids: CASSIPGGYTEAFF. The CDR3 DNA reads TGTGCCAGTAGTATACCGGGGGGCTATACTGAAGCTTTCTTT.

For this clone: The same CDR3 can be traced to other DNA sequences in this sample. J is TRBJ2-3 and V is TRBV11-3; 9 nucleotides align to TRBD2. CDR1 and CDR2 from the germline V gene are SGHNT and YENEEA. V lost 4 bases, J lost 1 base, and 0 bases stayed unmatched. This CDR3 is 14 amino acids long. CDR3 DNA: TGTGCCAGCAGCTCTAGCGGGGGCACAGATACGCAGTATTTT. Translating it yields CASSSSGGTDTQYF.

The chain is built from TRBV3-1 (or the pseudogene TRBV3-2) and TRBJ2-7, with a weak D call TRBD1 (8 bases). V was clipped by 3 bases and J by 3 bases, with 12 bases between them. The CDR3 consists of 14 residues. Germline lookup yields CDR1 LGHDT and CDR2 YNNKEL (reference sequence). The CDR3 nucleotides are TGTGCCAGCAGCCAGAACAGGGGGGGCTACGAGCAGTACTTC. Protein product: CASSQNRGGYEQYF.

The rearrangement joins TRBV4-2 to TRBJ2-3; D ambiguous. Germline CDR1 is LGHNA and CDR2 is YNFKEQ. V lost 1 base to trimming and J lost 3 bases, with 5 bases between them. The CDR3 length is 13 residues. The CDR3 is CASSQALTDTQYF. CDR3 bases: TGTGCCAGCAGCCAAGCACTTACAGATACGCAGTATTTT.

This clone occurred many times. This chain joins TRBV6-4 and TRBJ2-1, with a possible D match to TRBD1 (5 bases). V shed 2 bases and J shed 4 bases, with 6 bases lying between them. The CDR3 spans 13 residues. Per germline, CDR1 MRHNA and CDR2 SNTAGT. For the CDR3, the DNA is TGTGCCAGCAGTGACAGGGGATACAATGAGCAGTTCTTC. Translation: CASSDRGYNEQFF.

V and J are TRBV7-7 and TRBJ2-1, with D tentatively TRBD2 (6 bases). The CDR3 is 15 residues long. Trimming pared 5 bases from V and 8 bases from J, leaving 19 bases between. Germline loops: CDR1 SSHAT, CDR2 FNYEAQ (reference sequence). Here the CDR3 DNA reads TGTGCCAGCAGCCTTGGGGGGAGCGGAGGAGATGAGCAGTTCTTC. Its protein product is CASSLGGSGGDEQFF.

This clone came up once. V is TRBV9 and J is TRBJ2-3; a weak D match, TRBD2 (6 bases). The V end lost 0 bases, the J end lost 5 bases, and 7 bases lay between the germline ends. This CDR3 comprises 13 residues. Germline V CDR1 and CDR2: SGDLS, YYNGEE. CDR3 DNA: TGTGCCAGCAGCGTAGGCGGGGAAGATACGCAGTATTTT. Its translation is CASSVGGEDTQYF.

The chain links TRBV11-1 to TRBJ2-7; D gene ambiguous. CDR3 length: 11 amino acids. V lost 4 bases, J lost 3 bases, and 4 bases lay in between. In germline, CDR1 is SGHAT, CDR2 FQDESV (reference sequence). CDR3 protein: CASSSFYEQYF. CDR3 nucleotide sequence: TGTGCCAGCAGCTCCTTCTACGAGCAGTACTTC.

This clone was seen just once. This rearrangement joins TRBV10-3 to TRBJ2-6, with 9 nucleotides matching TRBD1. The CDR3 sequence is 19 residues long. V was pared by 3 bases and J by 2 bases, with 11 bases of the junction left unmatched. Germline loops: CDR1 ENHRY, CDR2 SYGVKD. The CDR3 loop reads CAISDRVPGQGPGANVLTF. The CDR3 DNA reads as TGTGCCATCAGTGATCGTGTCCCGGGACAGGGCCCTGGGGCCAACGTCCTGACTTTC.

V gene TRBV9 combines with J gene TRBJ2-1, with a tentative D call TRBD2 (6 bases). The CDR3 consists of 16 residues. Between the trimmed V and J ends, which lost 0 bases and 7 bases, there was a span of 17 bases. Germline CDR1 reads SGDLS; CDR2 reads YYNGEE. DNA of the CDR3: TGTGCCAGCAGCGTAGGTCCGACTAGGACTTCGAATGAGCAGTTCTTC. Residues: CASSVGPTRTSNEQFF.

The J gene is TRBJ2-3, the V gene TRBV7-9; the D gene is possibly TRBD2 (5 bases). The CDR3 loop spans 18 amino acids. The V end was cut by 4 bases, the J end by 6 bases, with 26 bases between. Germline V gene data show CDR1 as SEHNR and CDR2 as FQNEAQ (reference sequence). As DNA, the CDR3 is TGTGCCAGCAGCTCAGGAGAGGGTTTTGCGGGTCAGGCGGATACGCAGTATTTT. Residues: CASSSGEGFAGQADTQYF.

This CDR3 reads CASSTDSGGTEAFF. In nucleotides, the CDR3 is TGTGCCAGCAGCACTGACAGCGGGGGGACTGAAGCTTTCTTT. The chain uses TRBV3-1 (or the pseudogene TRBV3-2) and TRBJ1-1; perhaps TRBD1 as D (5 bases). The CDR3 runs 14 residues. The ends were cut back, 5 bases at V and 5 bases at J, with 15 bases in the middle. CDR1 and CDR2 from the germline V gene are LGHDT and YNNKEL (reference sequence).

The rearrangement joins TRBV28 to TRBJ1-5; 7 bases fit TRBD1. The CDR3 extends over 14 amino acids. The germline V gene encodes CDR1 MDHEN and CDR2 SYDVKM. Losses at the gene ends were 5 bases for V and 6 bases for J; bases not matched to a gene: 7. The CDR3 sequence is CASSPLTGLQPQHF. DNA of the CDR3: TGTGCCAGCAGTCCGCTGACAGGGCTTCAGCCCCAGCATTTT.